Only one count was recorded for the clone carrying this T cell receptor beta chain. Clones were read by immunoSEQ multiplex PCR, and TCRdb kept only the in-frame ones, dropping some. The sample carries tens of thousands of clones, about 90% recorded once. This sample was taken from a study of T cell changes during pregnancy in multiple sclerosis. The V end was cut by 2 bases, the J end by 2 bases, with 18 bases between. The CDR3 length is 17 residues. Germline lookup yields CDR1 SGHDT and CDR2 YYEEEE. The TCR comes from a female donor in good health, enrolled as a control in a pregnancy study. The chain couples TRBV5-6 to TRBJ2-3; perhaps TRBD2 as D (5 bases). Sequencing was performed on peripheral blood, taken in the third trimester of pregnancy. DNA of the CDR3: TGTGCCAGCAGCTTCTATCCTCCTAGCACTCTCACAGATACGCAGTATTTT. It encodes CASSFYPPSTLTDTQYF.